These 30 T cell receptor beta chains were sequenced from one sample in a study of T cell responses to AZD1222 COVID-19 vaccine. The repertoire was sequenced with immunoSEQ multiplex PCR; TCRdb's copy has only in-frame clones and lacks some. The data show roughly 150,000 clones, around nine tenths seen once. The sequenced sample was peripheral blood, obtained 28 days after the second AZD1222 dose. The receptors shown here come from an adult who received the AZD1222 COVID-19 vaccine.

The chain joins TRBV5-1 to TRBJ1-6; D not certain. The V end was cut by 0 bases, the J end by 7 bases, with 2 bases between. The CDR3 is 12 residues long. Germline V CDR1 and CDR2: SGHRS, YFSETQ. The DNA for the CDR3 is TGCGCCAGCAGCTTGGGGAATTCACCCCTCCACTTT. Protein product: CASSLGNSPLHF.

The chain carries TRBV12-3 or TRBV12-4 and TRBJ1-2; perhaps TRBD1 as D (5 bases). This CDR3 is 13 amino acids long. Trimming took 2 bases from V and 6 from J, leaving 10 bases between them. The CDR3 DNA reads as TGTGCCAGCAGTTTATCAGGGACCCATGGCTACACCTTC. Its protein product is CASSLSGTHGYTF.

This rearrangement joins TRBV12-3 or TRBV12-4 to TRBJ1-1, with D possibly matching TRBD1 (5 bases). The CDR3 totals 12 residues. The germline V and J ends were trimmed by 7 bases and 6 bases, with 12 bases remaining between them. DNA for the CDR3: TGTGCCAGCAACCCCGGGGGTTCTGAAGCTTTCTTT. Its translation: CASNPGGSEAFF.

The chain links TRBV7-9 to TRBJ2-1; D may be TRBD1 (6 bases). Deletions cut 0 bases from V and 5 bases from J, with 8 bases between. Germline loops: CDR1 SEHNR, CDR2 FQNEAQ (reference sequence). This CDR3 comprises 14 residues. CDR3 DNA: TGTGCCAGCAGCTTAGCGTACAGGGACAATGAGCAGTTCTTC. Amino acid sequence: CASSLAYRDNEQFF.

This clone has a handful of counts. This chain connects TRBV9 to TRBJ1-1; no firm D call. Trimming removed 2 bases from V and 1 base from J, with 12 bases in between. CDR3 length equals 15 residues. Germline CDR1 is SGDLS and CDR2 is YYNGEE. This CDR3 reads CASSVWGNPNTEAFF. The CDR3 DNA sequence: TGTGCCAGCAGCGTGTGGGGTAATCCGAACACTGAAGCTTTCTTT.

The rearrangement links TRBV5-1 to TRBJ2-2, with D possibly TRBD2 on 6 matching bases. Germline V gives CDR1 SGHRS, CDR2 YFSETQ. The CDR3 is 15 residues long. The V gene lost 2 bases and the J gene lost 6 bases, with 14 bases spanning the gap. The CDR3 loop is CASSLAGSRSGELFF. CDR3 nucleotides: TGCGCCAGCAGCTTAGCGGGCTCCAGGTCCGGGGAGCTGTTTTTT.

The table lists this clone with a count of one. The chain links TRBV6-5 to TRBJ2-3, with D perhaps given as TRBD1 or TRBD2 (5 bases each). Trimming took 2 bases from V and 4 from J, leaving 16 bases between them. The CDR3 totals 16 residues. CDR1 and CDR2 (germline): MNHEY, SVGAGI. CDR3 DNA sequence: TGTGCCAGCAGTTACCTCGTAACGGGGCAAGCAGATACGCAGTATTTT. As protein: CASSYLVTGQADTQYF.

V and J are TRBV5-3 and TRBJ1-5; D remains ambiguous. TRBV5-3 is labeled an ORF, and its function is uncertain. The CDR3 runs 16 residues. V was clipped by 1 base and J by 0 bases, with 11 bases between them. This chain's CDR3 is CARSLSCRLSNQPQHF. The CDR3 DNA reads TGTGCCAGAAGCTTGTCCTGCCGCCTTAGCAATCAGCCCCAGCATTTT.

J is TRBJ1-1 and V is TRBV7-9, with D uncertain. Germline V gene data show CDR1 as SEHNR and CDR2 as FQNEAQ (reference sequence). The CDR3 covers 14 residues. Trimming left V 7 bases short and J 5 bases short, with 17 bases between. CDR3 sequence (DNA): TGTGCCAGCACTCCTAGTCCGGGTTGGACTGAAGCTTTCTTT. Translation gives CASTPSPGWTEAFF.

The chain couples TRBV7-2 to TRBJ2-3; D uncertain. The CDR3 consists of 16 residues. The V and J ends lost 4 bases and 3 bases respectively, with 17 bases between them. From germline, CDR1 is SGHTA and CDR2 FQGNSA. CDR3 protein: CASSSEALELTDTQYF. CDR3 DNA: TGTGCCAGCAGCTCAGAGGCCCTGGAATTGACAGATACGCAGTATTTT.

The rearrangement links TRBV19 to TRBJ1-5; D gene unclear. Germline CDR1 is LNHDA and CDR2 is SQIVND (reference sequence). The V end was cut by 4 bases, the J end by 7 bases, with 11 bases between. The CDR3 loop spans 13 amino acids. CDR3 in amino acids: CASSRETGQPQHF. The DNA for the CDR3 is TGTGCCAGTAGTAGAGAGACCGGGCAGCCCCAGCATTTT.

The CDR3 protein is CASSLSSSYNEQFF. The CDR3 region has the DNA TGCGCCAGCAGCTTGTCCAGCTCCTACAATGAGCAGTTCTTC. The chain uses TRBV5-1 and TRBJ2-1; D not resolved. This CDR3 spans 14 amino acids. In germline, CDR1 is SGHRS, CDR2 YFSETQ. With 1 base removed from V and 0 bases from J, the gap between germline ends came to 5 bases. Using reference TRBV5-1 and TRBJ2-1 for the parts outside the CDR3, the full variable domain is KAGVTQTPRYLIKTRGQQVTLSCSPISGHRSVSWYQQTPGQGLQFLFEYFSETQRNKGNFPGRFSGRQFSNSRSEMNVSTLELGDSALYLCASSLSSSYNEQFFGPGTRLTVL.

The CDR3 DNA sequence: TGCAGCGTCCCTTTGAGGGGTGGCGGTGGGTACACTGAAGCTTTCTTT. Translated: CSVPLRGGGGYTEAFF. The chain is built from TRBV29-1 and TRBJ1-1; the D gene is possibly TRBD1 (5 bases). The CDR3 totals 16 residues. The V gene's germline CDR1 is SQVTM and CDR2 ANQGSEA. V was shortened by 6 bases and J by 3 bases, with 23 bases between the two germline ends.

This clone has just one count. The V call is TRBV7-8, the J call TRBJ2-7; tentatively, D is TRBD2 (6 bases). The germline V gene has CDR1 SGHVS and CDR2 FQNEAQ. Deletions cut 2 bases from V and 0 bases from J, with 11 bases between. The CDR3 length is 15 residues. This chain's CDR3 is CASSLLPGLSYEQYF. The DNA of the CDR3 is TGTGCCAGCAGCTTACTCCCGGGACTCTCCTACGAGCAGTACTTC. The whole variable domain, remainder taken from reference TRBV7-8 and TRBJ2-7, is GAGVSQSPRYKVAKRGQDVALRCDPISGHVSLFWYQQALGQGPEFLTYFQNEAQLDKSGLPSDRFFAERPEGSVSTLKIQRTQQEDSAVYLCASSLLPGLSYEQYFGPGTRLTVT.

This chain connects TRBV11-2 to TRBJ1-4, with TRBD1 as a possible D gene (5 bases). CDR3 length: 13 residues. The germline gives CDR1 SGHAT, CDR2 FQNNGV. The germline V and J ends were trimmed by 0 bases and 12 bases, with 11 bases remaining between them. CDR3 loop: CASSLDAGSELFF. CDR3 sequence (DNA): TGTGCCAGCAGCTTAGATGCAGGGAGTGAACTGTTTTTT.

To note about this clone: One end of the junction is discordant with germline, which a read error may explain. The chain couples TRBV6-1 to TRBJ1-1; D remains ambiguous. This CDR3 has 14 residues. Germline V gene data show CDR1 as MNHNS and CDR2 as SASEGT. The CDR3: CASNEGLTGTEAFF. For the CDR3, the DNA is TGTGCCAGCAATGAAGGACTCACCGGCACTGAAGCTTTCTTT.

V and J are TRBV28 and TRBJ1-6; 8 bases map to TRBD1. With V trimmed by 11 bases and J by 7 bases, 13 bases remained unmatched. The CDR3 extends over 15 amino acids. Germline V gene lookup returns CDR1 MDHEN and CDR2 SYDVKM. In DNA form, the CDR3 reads TGTGCCCACCATCAGGACAGGGTCGGAAATTCACCCCTCCACTTT. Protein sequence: CAHHQDRVGNSPLHF. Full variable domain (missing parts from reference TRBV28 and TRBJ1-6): DVKVTQSSRYLVKRTGEKVFLECVQDMDHENMFWYRQDPGLGLRLIYFSYDVKMKEKGDIPEGYSVSREKKERFSLILESASTNQTSMYLCAHHQDRVGNSPLHFGNGTRLTVT.

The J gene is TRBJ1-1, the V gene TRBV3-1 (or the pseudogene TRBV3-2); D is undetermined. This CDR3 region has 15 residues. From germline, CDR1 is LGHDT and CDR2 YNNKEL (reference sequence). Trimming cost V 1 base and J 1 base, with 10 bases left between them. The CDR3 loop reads CASSQAVGGNTEAFF. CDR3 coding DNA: TGTGCCAGCAGCCAAGCTGTGGGAGGGAACACTGAAGCTTTCTTT.

Written as DNA, the CDR3 is TGTGCCTGGAAGTTGAGCCAGGGGAGCTCCTACAATGAGCAGTTCTTC. Translating it yields CAWKLSQGSSYNEQFF. V and J are TRBV30 and TRBJ2-1; a weak D match, TRBD1 (6 bases). The CDR3 has 16 amino acids. V gave up 4 bases and J gave up 0 bases, with 16 bases separating them. Germline CDR1 and CDR2: GTSNPN and SVGIG (reference sequence).

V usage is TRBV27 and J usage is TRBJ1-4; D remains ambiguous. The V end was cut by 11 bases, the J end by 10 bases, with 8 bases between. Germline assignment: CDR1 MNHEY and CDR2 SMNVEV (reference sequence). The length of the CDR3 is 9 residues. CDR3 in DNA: TGTGCCGAGGAAGGAAAACTGTTTTTT. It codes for CAEEGKLFF.

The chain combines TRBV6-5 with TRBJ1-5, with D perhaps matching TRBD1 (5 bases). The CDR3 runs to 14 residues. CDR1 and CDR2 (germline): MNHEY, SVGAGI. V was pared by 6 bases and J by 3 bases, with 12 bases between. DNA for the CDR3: TGTGCCAGCAGGCGCCGGGGGGACAATCAGCCCCAGCATTTT. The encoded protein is CASRRRGDNQPQHF.

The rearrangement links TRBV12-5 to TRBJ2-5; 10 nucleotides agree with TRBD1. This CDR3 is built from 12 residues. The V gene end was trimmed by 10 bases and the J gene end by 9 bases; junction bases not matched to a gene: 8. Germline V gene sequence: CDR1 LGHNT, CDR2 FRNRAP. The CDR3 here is CATLKGTGAQYF. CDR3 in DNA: TGTGCTACCTTGAAGGGGACAGGGGCCCAGTACTTC.

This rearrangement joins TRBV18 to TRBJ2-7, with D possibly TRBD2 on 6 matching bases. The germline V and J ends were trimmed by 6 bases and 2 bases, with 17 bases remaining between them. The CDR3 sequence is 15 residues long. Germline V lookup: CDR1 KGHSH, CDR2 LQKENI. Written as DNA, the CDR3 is TGTGCCAGCTCGCCGGAGGGCAGGTATACCTACGAGCAGTACTTC. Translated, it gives CASSPEGRYTYEQYF.

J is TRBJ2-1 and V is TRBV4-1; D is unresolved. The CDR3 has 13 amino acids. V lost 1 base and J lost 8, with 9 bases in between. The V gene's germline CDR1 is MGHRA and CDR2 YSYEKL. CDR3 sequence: CASSQGGLDEQFF. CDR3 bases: TGCGCCAGCAGCCAAGGTGGGTTGGATGAGCAGTTCTTC.

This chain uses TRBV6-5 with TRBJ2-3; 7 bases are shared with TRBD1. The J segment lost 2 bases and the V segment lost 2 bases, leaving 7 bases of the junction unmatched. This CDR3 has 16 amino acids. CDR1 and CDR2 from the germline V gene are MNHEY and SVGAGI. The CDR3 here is CASSYQGEKPTDTQYF. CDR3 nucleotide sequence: TGTGCCAGCAGTTACCAGGGGGAGAAACCCACAGATACGCAGTATTTT.

The CDR3 nucleotides are TGTGCCACCAGTGGGACAGGGATGAACACTGAAGCTTTCTTT. Its protein product is CATSGTGMNTEAFF. This chain joins TRBV24-1 and TRBJ1-1; 8 bases are shared with TRBD1. CDR1 is KGHDR and CDR2 is SFDVKD in the germline V gene. This CDR3 has 14 residues. Losses at the gene ends were 5 bases for V and 0 bases for J; bases not matched to a gene: 1.

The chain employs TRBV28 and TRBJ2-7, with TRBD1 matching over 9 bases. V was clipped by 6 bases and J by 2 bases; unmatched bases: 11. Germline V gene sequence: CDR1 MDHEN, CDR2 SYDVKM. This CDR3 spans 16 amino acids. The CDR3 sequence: CASSPYRGRGTYEQYV. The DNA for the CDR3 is TGTGCCAGCAGCCCGTACAGGGGGCGGGGGACCTACGAGCAGTACGTC.

The CDR3 DNA reads TGTGCCAGCAGTTGGGACAGAGAGTATGGCTACACCTTC. This sequence encodes CASSWDREYGYTF. The rearrangement joins TRBV12-3 or TRBV12-4 to TRBJ1-2, with TRBD1 matching over 7 bases. The CDR3 sequence is 13 residues long. Losses at the gene ends were 4 bases for V and 5 bases for J; bases not matched to a gene: 4.

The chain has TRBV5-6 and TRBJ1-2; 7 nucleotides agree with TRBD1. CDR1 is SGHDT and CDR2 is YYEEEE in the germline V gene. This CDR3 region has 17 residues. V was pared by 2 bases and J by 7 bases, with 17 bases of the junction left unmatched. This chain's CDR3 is CASSFVKGQRFISGYTF. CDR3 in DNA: TGTGCCAGCAGCTTTGTGAAGGGACAGAGGTTCATTTCTGGCTACACCTTC.

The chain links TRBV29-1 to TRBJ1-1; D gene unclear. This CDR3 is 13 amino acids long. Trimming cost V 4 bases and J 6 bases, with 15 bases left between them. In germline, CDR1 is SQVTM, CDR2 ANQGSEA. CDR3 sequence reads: CSVGRRQAPEAFF. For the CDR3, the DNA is TGCAGCGTTGGAAGGAGGCAGGCCCCTGAAGCTTTCTTT.